This TCR beta chain was sequenced during a study of beta chain features in type 1 diabetes. As regards this clone: What it binds is unknown.

Study results and limitations: Researchers report that Type 1 diabetes patients had moderately but significantly shorter TCRB CDR3s across all four CD4+ subsets.

The study reverse transcribed the entire isolated RNA, so it sequenced expressed TCRB transcripts. Sequencing was performed with immunoSEQ multiplex PCR; in TCRdb, only in-frame clones are kept and a portion is missing. The sample shows approximately 330,000 clones, around 10% of them seen only once. Germline values: CDR1 KGHSH, CDR2 LQKENI. The CDR3 sequence is 14 residues long. V was clipped by 2 bases and J by 1 base, with 8 bases between them. The clonotype was recovered from a woman in her twenties or thirties in good health. Sequenced sample: naive CD4+ T cells from blood. V and J are TRBV18 and TRBJ1-1, with unresolved D. The DNA of the CDR3 is TGTGCCAGCTCACCAAGCTCCGAGAACACTGAAGCTTTCTTT. This encodes CASSPSSENTEAFF.